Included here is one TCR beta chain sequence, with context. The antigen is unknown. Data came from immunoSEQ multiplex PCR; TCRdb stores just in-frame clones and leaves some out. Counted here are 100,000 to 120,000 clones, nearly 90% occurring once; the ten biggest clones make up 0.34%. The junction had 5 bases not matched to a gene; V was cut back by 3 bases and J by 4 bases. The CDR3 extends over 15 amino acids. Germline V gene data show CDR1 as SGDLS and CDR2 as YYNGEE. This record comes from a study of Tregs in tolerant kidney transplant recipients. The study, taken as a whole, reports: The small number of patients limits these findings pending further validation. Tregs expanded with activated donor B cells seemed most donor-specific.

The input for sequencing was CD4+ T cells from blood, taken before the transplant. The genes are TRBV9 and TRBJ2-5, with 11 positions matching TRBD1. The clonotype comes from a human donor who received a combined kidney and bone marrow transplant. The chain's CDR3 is CASSDGTGGRETQYF. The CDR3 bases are TGTGCCAGCAGCGATGGGACAGGGGGTCGAGAGACCCAGTACTTC.